Following are 6 T cell receptor beta chains from one sample sequenced in a study of T cell repertoires in ileal Crohn's disease. Using immunoSEQ multiplex PCR, the repertoire was profiled, and TCRdb retains in-frame clones only, with some absent. Found here are roughly 7,000 clones, around four fifths of them singletons; the top ten hold around 27%. Time point specified: proximal margin of the surgical specimen (macroscopically non-inflamed). Specimen: ileal tissue. The receptors were gathered from an adult with Crohn's disease.

The chain uses TRBV6-4 and TRBJ2-1, with TRBD2 matching 12 bases. V dropped 2 bases and J dropped 8; count of bases not matched to a gene: 10. Germline V gives CDR1 MRHNA, CDR2 SNTAGT. CDR3 length equals 17 residues. The chain's CDR3 is CASSDGLAGGLYHEQFF. The DNA for the CDR3 is TGTGCCAGCAGTGACGGGCTAGCGGGGGGGCTATACCATGAGCAGTTCTTC.

This chain joins TRBV28 and TRBJ2-3; a weak D match, TRBD2 (6 bases). The CDR3 has 14 amino acids. Trimming removed 3 bases from V and 1 base from J, with 8 bases in between. CDR1 and CDR2 from the germline V gene are MDHEN and SYDVKM. In nucleotides, the CDR3 is TGTGCCAGCAGTTTTAGGAGGGGCACAGATACGCAGTATTTT. This encodes CASSFRRGTDTQYF.

The gene calls are TRBV6-1 and TRBJ2-3; 8 bases map to TRBD2. J was trimmed by 1 base and V by 5 bases; bases with no gene match: 2. Germline-derived CDR1 and CDR2 are MNHNS and SASEGT. The CDR3 spans 14 residues. The DNA of the CDR3 is TGTGCCAGCAGTCCGACTAGCGGCACAGATACGCAGTATTTT. Amino acids: CASSPTSGTDTQYF.

This chain uses TRBV19 with TRBJ2-5; 8 nucleotides match TRBD2. The J call may be in error: the DNA end matches TRBJ2-7 better. The germline V gene encodes CDR1 LNHDA and CDR2 SQIVND (reference sequence). CDR3 size: 13 residues. CDR3 DNA: TGTGCCAGCCGGACTAGCCACGACGGCGAGCAGTACTTC. Amino acid sequence: CASRTSHDGEQYF.

This rearrangement joins TRBV9 to TRBJ2-1; TRBD2 matches 8 bases. Looked up from germline, CDR1 is SGDLS and CDR2 is YYNGEE. After removal of 0 bases from V and 3 bases from J, the junction contained 5 bases not matched to a gene. The CDR3 runs 16 residues. The CDR3 DNA reads TGTGCCAGCAGCGTAGAGGGGGGGACTAGCTACAATGAGCAGTTCTTC. Translated, it gives CASSVEGGTSYNEQFF.

CDR3 region: CASSITASGTHEQYF. The CDR3 DNA follows: TGTGCCAGTAGTATAACGGCTAGCGGGACCCACGAGCAGTACTTC. V is TRBV19 and J is TRBJ2-7; TRBD2 aligns across 9 bases. Unmatched junction bases numbered 7, after V lost 2 bases and J lost 5 bases. Germline V gene lookup returns CDR1 LNHDA and CDR2 SQIVND (reference sequence). This CDR3 is 15 amino acids long.